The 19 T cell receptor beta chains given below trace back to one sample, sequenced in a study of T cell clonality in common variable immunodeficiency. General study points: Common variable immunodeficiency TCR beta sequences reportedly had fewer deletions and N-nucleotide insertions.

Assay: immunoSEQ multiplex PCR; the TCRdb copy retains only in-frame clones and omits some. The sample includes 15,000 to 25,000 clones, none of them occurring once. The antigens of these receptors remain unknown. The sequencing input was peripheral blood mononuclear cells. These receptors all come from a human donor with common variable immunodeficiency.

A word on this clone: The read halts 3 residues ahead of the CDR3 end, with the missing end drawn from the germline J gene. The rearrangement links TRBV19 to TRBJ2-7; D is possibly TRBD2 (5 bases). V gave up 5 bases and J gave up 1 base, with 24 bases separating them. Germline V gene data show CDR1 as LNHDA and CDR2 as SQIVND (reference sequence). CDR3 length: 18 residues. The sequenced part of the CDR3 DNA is TGTGCCAGTAGTCCCATGTGGAGGCTTGAGAGGGTTTCCTACGAG. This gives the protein CASSPMWRLERVSYE. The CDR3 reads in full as CASSPMWRLERVSYEQYF.

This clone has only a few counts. The CDR3 bases that were read are TGTGCCAGCAGTCGACAGGGGAATTCGAATGGC. This translates into CASSRQGNSNG. The entire CDR3 reads CASSRQGNSNGYTF. The V gene is TRBV7-3, the J gene TRBJ1-2; 8 nucleotides match TRBD1. The sequence runs out 3 residues before the end of the CDR3; the remainder is reconstructed from the germline J gene. CDR3 size: 14 residues. Germline-derived CDR1 and CDR2 are SGHTA and FQGTGA. V shed 6 bases, J shed 6 bases, and the junction held 9 bases outside the gene matches. The variable domain in full, with the rest retrieved from reference TRBV7-3 and TRBJ1-2, is GAGVSQTPSNKVTEKGKYVELRCDPISGHTALYWYRQSLGQGPEFLIYFQGTGAADDSGLPNDRFFAVRPEGSVSTLKIQRTERGDSAVYLCASSRQGNSNGYTFGSGTRLTVV.

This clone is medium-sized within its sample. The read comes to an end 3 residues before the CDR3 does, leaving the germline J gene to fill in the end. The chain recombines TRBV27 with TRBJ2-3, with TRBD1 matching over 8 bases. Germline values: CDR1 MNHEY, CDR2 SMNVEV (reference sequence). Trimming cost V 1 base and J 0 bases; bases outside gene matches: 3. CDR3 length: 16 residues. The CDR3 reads CASSLLGTGSTDTQYF. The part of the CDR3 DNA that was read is TGTGCCAGCAGTTTATTGGGGACAGGTAGCACAGATACG.

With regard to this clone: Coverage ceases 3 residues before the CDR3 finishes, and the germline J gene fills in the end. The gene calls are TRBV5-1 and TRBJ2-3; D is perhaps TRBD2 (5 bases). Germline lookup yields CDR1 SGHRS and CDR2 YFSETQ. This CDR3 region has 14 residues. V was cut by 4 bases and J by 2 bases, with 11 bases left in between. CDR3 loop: CASSLDGDTDTQYF. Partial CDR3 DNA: TGCGCCAGCAGCCTCGACGGGGACACAGATACG. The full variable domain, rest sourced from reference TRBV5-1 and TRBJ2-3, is KAGVTQTPRYLIKTRGQQVTLSCSPISGHRSVSWYQQTPGQGLQFLFEYFSETQRNKGNFPGRFSGRQFSNSRSEMNVSTLELGDSALYLCASSLDGDTDTQYFGPGTRLTVL.

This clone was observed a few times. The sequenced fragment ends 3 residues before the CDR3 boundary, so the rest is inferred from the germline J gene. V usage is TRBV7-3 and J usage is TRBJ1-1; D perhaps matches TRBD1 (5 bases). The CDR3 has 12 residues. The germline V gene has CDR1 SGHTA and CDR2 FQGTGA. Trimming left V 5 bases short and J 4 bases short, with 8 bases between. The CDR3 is CASSRGGTEAFF. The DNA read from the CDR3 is TGTGCCAGCAGCCGGGGGGGCACTGAA.

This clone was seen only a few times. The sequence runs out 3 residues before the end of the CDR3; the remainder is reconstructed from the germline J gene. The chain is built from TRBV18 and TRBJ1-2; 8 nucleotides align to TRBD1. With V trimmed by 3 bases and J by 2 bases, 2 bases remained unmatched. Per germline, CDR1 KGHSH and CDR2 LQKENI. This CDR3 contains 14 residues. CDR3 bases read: TGTGCCAGCTCACCGGGACAGGCCAACTATGGC. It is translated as CASSPGQANYG. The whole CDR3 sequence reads CASSPGQANYGYTF.

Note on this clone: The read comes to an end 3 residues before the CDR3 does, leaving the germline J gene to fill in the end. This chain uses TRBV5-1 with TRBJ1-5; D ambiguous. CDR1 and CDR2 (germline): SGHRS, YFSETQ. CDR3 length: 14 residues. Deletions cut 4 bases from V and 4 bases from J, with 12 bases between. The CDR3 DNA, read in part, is TGCGCCAGCAGCCTAGAAGGAGCAAATCAGCCC. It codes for CASSLEGANQP. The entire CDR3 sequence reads CASSLEGANQPQHF.

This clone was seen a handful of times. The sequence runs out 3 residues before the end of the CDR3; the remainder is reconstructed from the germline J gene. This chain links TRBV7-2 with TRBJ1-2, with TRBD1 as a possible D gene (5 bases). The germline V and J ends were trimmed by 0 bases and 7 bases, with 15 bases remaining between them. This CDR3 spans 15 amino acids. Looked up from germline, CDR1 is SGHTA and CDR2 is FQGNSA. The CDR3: CASSLAGAPVSGYTF. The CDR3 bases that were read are TGTGCCAGCAGCTTAGCAGGGGCGCCTGTCTCTGGC. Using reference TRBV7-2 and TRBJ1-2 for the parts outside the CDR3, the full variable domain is GAGVSQSPSNKVTEKGKDVELRCDPISGHTALYWYRQSLGQGLEFLIYFQGNSAPDKSGLPSDRFSAERTGGSVSTLTIQRTQQEDSAVYLCASSLAGAPVSGYTFGSGTRLTVV.

The CDR3 DNA, read in part, is TGCGCCAGCAGCCCCTGGGGGGATAGCAATCAGCCC. Translation gives CASSPWGDSNQP. In full, the CDR3 reads CASSPWGDSNQPQHF. The chain employs TRBV5-1 and TRBJ1-5; a weak D match, TRBD1 (5 bases). The read halts 3 residues ahead of the CDR3 end, with the missing end drawn from the germline J gene. CDR1 and CDR2 from the germline V gene are SGHRS and YFSETQ. CDR3 length: 15 residues. Between the trimmed V and J ends, which lost 4 bases and 0 bases, there was a span of 11 bases.

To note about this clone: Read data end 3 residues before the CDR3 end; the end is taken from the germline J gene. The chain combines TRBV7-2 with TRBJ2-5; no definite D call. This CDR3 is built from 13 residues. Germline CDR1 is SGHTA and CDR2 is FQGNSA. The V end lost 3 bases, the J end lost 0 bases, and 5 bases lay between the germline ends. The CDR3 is CASSLANQETQYF. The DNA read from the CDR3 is TGTGCCAGCAGCTTGGCCAACCAAGAGACC.

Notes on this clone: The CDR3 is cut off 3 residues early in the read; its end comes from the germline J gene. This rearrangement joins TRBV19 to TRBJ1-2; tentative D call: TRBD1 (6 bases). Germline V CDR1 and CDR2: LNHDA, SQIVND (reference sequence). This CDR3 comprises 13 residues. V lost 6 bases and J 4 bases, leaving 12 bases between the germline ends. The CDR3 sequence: CASRNGQSYGYTF. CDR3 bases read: TGTGCCAGTAGAAACGGACAGTCCTATGGC.

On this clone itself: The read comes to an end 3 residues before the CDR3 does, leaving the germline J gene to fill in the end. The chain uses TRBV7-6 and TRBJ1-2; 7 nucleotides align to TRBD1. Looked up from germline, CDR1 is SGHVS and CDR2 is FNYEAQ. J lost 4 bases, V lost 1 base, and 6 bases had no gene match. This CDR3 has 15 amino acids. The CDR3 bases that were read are TGTGCCAGCAGCTTAGGACAGGGAGGGGTCTATGGC. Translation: CASSLGQGGVYG. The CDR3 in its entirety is CASSLGQGGVYGYTF.

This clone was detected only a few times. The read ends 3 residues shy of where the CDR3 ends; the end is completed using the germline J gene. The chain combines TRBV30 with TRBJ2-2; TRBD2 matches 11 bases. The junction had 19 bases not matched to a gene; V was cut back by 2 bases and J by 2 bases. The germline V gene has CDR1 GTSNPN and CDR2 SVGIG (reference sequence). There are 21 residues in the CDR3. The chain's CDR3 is CAWSPPIRLAGSFKNTGELFF. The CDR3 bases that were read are TGTGCCTGGAGTCCTCCCATAAGACTAGCGGGATCATTTAAAAACACCGGGGAG.

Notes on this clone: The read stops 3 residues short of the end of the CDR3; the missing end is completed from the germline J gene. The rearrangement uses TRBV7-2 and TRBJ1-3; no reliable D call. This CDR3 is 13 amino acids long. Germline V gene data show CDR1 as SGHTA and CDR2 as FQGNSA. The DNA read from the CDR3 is TGTGCCAGCAGCTTACTAGCGGGAGGGCCA. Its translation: CASSLLAGGP. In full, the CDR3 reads CASSLLAGGPIYF.

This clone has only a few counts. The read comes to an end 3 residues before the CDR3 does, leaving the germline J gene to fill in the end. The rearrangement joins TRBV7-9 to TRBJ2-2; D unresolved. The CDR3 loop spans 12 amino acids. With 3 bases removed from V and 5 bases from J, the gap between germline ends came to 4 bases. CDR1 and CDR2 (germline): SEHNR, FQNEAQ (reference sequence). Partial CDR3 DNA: TGTGCCAGCAGCTTTCGGACCGGGGAG. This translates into CASSFRTGE. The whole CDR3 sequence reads CASSFRTGELFF.

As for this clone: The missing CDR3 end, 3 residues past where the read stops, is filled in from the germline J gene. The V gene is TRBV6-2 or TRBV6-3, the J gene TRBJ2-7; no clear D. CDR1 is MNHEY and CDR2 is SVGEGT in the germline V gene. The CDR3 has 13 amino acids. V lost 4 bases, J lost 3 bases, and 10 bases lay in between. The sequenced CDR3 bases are TGTGCCAGCAGTTCGGCAGACTTCTACGAG. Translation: CASSSADFYE. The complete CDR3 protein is CASSSADFYEQYF.

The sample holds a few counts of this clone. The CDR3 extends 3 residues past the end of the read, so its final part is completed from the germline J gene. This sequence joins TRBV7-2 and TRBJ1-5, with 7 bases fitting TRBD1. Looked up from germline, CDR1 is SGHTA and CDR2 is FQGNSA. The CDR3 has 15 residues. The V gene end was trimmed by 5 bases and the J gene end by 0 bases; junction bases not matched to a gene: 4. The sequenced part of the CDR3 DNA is TGTGCCAGCAGCCGAACAGGGGATAGCAATCAGCCC. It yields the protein CASSRTGDSNQP. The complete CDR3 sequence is CASSRTGDSNQPQHF.

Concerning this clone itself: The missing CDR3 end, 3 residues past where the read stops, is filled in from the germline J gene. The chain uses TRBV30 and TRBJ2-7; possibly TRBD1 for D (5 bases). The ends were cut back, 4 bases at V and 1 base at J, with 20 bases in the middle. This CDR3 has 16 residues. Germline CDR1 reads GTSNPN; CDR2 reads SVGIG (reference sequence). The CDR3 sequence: CAWTSPRRAQSYEQYF. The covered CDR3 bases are TGTGCCTGGACTTCCCCCCGCAGGGCGCAATCCTACGAG.

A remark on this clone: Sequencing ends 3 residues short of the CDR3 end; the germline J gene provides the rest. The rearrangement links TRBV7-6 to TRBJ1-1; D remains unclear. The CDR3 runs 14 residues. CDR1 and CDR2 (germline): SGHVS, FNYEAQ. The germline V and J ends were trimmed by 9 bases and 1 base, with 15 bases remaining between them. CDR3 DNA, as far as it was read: TGTGCCAGATTGGGCCGGGGATGGAACACTGAA. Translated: CARLGRGWNTE. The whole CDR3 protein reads CARLGRGWNTEAFF.